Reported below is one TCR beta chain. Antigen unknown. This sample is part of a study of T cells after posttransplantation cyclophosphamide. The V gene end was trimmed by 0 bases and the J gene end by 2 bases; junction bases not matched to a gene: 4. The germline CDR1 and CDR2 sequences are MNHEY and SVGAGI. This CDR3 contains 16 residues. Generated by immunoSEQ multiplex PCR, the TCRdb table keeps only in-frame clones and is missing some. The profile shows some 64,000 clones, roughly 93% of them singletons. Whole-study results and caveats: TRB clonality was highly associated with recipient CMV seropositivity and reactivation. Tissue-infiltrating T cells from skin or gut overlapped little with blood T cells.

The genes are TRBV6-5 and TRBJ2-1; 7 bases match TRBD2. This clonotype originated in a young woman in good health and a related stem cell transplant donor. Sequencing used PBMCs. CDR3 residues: CASSYSGLAAYNEQFF. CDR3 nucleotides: TGTGCCAGCAGTTACTCAGGGCTAGCGGCCTACAATGAGCAGTTCTTC.